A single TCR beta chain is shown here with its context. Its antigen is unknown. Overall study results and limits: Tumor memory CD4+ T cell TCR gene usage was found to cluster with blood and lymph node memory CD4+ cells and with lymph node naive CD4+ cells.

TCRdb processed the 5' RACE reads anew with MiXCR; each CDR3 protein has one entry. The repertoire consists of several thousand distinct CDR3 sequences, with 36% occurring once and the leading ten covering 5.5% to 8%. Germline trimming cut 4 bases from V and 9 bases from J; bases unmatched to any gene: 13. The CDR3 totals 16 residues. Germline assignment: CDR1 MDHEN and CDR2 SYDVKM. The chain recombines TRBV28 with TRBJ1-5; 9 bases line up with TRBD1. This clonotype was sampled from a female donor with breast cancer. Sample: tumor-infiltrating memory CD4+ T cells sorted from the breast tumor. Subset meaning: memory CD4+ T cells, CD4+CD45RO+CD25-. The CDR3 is CASSSMGQGRFRPQHF. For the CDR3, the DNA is TGTGCCAGCAGTTCCATGGGACAGGGTCGTTTTCGGCCCCAGCATTTT.